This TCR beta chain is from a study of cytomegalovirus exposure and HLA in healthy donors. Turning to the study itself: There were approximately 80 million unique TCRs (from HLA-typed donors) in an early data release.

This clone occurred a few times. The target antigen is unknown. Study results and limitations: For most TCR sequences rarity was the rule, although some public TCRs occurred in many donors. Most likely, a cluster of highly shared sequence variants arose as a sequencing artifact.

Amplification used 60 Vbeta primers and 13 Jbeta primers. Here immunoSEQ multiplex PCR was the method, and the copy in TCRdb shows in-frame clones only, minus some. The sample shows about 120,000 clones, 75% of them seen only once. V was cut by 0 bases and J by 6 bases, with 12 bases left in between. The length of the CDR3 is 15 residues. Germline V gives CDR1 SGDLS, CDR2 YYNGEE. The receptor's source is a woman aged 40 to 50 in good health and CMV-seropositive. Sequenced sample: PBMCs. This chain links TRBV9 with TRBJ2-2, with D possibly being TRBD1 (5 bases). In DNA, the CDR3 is TGTGCCAGCAGCGTAGGGCAGGGCTTTCCCGGGGAGCTGTTTTTT. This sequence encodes CASSVGQGFPGELFF.